Below, 24 T cell receptor beta chains from the same sample are listed, as sequenced in a study of blood T cells in healthy people across ages. The use of a sample-barcoded 5' primer and a J-beta primer mix characterized a second PCR of roughly 6 to 11 cycles. TCRdb re-derived calls from the 5' RACE reads in MiXCR, one entry per CDR3 protein. The sample records fewer than 800,000 distinct CDR3 sequences, roughly 25% being singletons. These sequences were also reported in another study, on T cells of mothers and their children.

The sequenced sample consisted of blood. The receptor set was obtained from a boy younger than 18 in good health.

This clonotype appeared a few times. The chain uses TRBV10-1 and TRBJ1-4; D might be TRBD1 (6 bases). The CDR3 is 13 residues long. CDR1 WNHNN and CDR2 SYGVQD come from the germline V gene (reference sequence). The ends were cut back, 10 bases at V and 0 bases at J, with 9 bases in the middle. The CDR3 DNA reads as TGCGCCAATTCAGGGGCAACTAATGAAAAACTGTTTTTT. This gives the protein CANSGATNEKLFF.

The rearrangement joins TRBV12-3 or TRBV12-4 to TRBJ2-3, with TRBD2 matching 13 bases. The V and J ends lost 5 bases and 3 bases, in that order; junction bases with no gene match: 5. The CDR3 extends over 16 amino acids. The CDR3, as DNA: TGTGCCAGCAGTGTACCGGGACTAGCGGGAACAGATACGCAGTATTTT. Translating it yields CASSVPGLAGTDTQYF.

This clonotype was counted many times. The rearrangement joins TRBV7-7 to TRBJ2-5; D might be TRBD2 (6 bases). Germline lookup yields CDR1 SSHAT and CDR2 FNYEAQ (reference sequence). The CDR3 is 12 residues long. CDR3 sequence: CASGSGQETQYF. The CDR3 nucleotides read TGTGCTAGCGGTTCGGGGCAAGAGACCCAGTACTTC.

This clonotype has only a few counts. The chain employs TRBV28 and TRBJ1-5; 9 nucleotides match TRBD1. CDR1 and CDR2 (germline): MDHEN, SYDVKM. V was clipped by 4 bases and J by 6 bases; unmatched bases: 4. The CDR3 is 14 residues long. Here the CDR3 DNA reads TGTGCCAGCAGTTCTACAGGGGGCATTCAGCCCCAGCATTTT. Its protein product is CASSSTGGIQPQHF.

This clonotype has a handful of counts. V is TRBV28 and J is TRBJ2-7, with D perhaps TRBD2 (6 bases). The J call may be in error: the DNA end matches TRBJ2-1 better. The CDR3 has 15 amino acids. The germline V gene has CDR1 MDHEN and CDR2 SYDVKM. CDR3 residues: CASSRYQGGEDEQFF. The CDR3 region has the DNA TGTGCCAGCAGCCGGTACCAGGGTGGGGAGGATGAGCAGTTCTTC.

The genes are TRBV9 and TRBJ2-1; 8 nucleotides match TRBD2. CDR1 is SGDLS and CDR2 is YYNGEE in the germline V gene. The CDR3 has 13 residues. Trimming took 0 bases from V and 7 from J; bases not matched to a gene: 0. The CDR3 nucleotides read TGTGCCAGCAGCGTAGCGGGGGGGAATGAGCAGTTCTTC. Residues: CASSVAGGNEQFF.

This clonotype has just one count. The chain carries TRBV5-5 and TRBJ2-3, with 10 positions matching TRBD2. From germline, CDR1 is SGHKS and CDR2 YYEKEE (reference sequence). V lost 3 bases and J lost 4; bases outside the gene matches: 2. The CDR3 extends over 14 amino acids. CDR3 nucleotides: TGTGCCAGCAGCTGGACTAGCGGCTCAGATACGCAGTATTTT. Translation gives CASSWTSGSDTQYF.

The rearrangement joins TRBV6-4 to TRBJ2-1; 9 bases agree with TRBD2. V shed 5 bases, J shed 10 bases, and the junction held 18 bases outside the gene matches. Germline CDR1 reads MRHNA; CDR2 reads SNTAGT. The CDR3 totals 17 residues. CDR3 loop: CASSPLKTSGHQGEQFF. The CDR3 DNA reads TGTGCCAGCAGTCCTCTTAAGACTAGCGGTCATCAGGGGGAGCAGTTCTTC.

The chain joins TRBV4-1 to TRBJ2-1; D may match TRBD1 or TRBD2 (5 bases each). The DNA end is a closer match to TRBJ2-7, so the J assignment may be wrong. Germline V lookup: CDR1 MGHRA, CDR2 YSYEKL. The CDR3 runs to 13 residues. The CDR3 DNA is TGCGCCAGCAGCCAAGGGGGGTCCAACGAGCAGTACTTC. It encodes CASSQGGSNEQYF.

This chain links TRBV7-2 with TRBJ2-5; 10 bases line up with TRBD2. The DNA end favors TRBJ2-1, so the J call may be wrong. The CDR3 is 14 amino acids. In germline, CDR1 is SGHTA, CDR2 FQGNSA. The CDR3 loop reads CASSDPSGRIEQFF. The CDR3 DNA follows: TGTGCCAGCAGCGACCCTAGCGGGAGAATTGAGCAGTTCTTC.

The chain has TRBV12-5 and TRBJ1-2, with D perhaps TRBD1 (5 bases). V was trimmed by 6 bases and J by 6 bases, leaving 11 bases between them. The germline V gene has CDR1 LGHNT and CDR2 FRNRAP. The CDR3 runs 12 residues. CDR3 loop: CASGMGGDGYTF. The CDR3 region has the DNA TGTGCTAGTGGCATGGGGGGGGATGGCTACACCTTC.

This clonotype was detected a few times. The CDR3 DNA sequence: TGTGCCAGCAGCTCACTTGAGGAAAAACTGTTTTTT. Encoded protein: CASSSLEEKLFF. V usage is TRBV7-9 and J usage is TRBJ1-4; D unresolved. Trimming took off 4 bases at V and 8 bases at J, with 8 bases between the two ends. The CDR3 spans 12 residues. Per the germline V gene, CDR1 is SEHNR and CDR2 is FQNEAQ (reference sequence).

The chain combines TRBV6-5 with TRBJ1-2; D may be TRBD1 (6 bases). The length of the CDR3 is 12 residues. Looked up from germline, CDR1 is MNHEY and CDR2 is SVGAGI. The germline V and J ends were trimmed by 5 bases and 12 bases, with 16 bases remaining between them. CDR3 sequence: CASSQTGTGNTF. DNA for the CDR3: TGTGCCAGCAGTCAAACAGGGACGGGGAACACCTTC.

This chain's CDR3 is CASSHLSGTGFYEQYF. The CDR3 region has the DNA TGTGCCAGCAGCCACCTTTCCGGGACAGGGTTTTACGAGCAGTACTTC. The chain links TRBV14 to TRBJ2-7, with 9 bases lining up with TRBD1. This CDR3 comprises 16 residues. Per germline, CDR1 SGHDN and CDR2 FVKESK. The junction had 10 bases not matched to a gene; V was cut back by 3 bases and J by 4 bases.

This rearrangement joins TRBV29-1 to TRBJ2-2, with D perhaps matching TRBD1 or TRBD2 (5 bases each). The CDR3 loop spans 13 amino acids. The germline V gene encodes CDR1 SQVTM and CDR2 ANQGSEA. V lost 4 bases, J lost 7 bases, and 13 bases lay in between. In DNA, the CDR3 is TGCAGCGTTGGTAGGGGAGTAGGCGGGGAGCTGTTTTTT. This gives the protein CSVGRGVGGELFF.

The rearrangement joins TRBV6-6 to TRBJ2-4; TRBD2 might be the D (5 bases). Germline V lookup: CDR1 MNHNY, CDR2 SVGAGI (reference sequence). This CDR3 is 13 amino acids long. V dropped 6 bases and J dropped 4 bases, with 10 bases sitting between them. Here the CDR3 DNA reads TGTGCCAGCAGCCCTCCGGGGAAAAACATTCAGTACTTC. This sequence encodes CASSPPGKNIQYF.

There are a few counts of this clonotype. Written as DNA, the CDR3 is TGTGCCAGCAGTTACTCTGGGCAGCGGGAACGAACAGATACGCAGTATTTT. It specifies CASSYSGQRERTDTQYF. The gene calls are TRBV6-5 and TRBJ2-3, with TRBD2 identical over 7 bases. J gave up 3 bases and V 0 bases, and 9 bases lay outside the gene matches. CDR3 size: 17 residues. Germline values: CDR1 MNHEY, CDR2 SVGAGI.

The chain has TRBV7-2 and TRBJ2-4, with D perhaps assigned TRBD1 or TRBD2 (6 bases each). Germline V gene sequence: CDR1 SGHTA, CDR2 FQGNSA. V lost 2 bases and J 3 bases, leaving 11 bases between the germline ends. The CDR3 loop spans 15 amino acids. The CDR3 is CASSLRGGSKNIQYF. For the CDR3, the DNA is TGTGCCAGCAGCTTAAGAGGGGGGAGCAAAAACATTCAGTACTTC.

Only a few counts were recorded for this clonotype. This chain connects TRBV7-2 to TRBJ2-1; 10 bases are a match to TRBD2. The germline V gene has CDR1 SGHTA and CDR2 FQGNSA. This CDR3 region has 16 residues. With V trimmed by 3 bases and J by 7 bases, 9 bases remained unmatched. CDR3 loop: CASSFGSGRAGNEQFF. In nucleotides, the CDR3 is TGTGCCAGCAGCTTTGGCAGCGGGAGGGCCGGAAATGAGCAGTTCTTC. The full variable domain, with the rest looked up from reference TRBV7-2 and TRBJ2-1, is GAGVSQSPSNKVTEKGKDVELRCDPISGHTALYWYRQSLGQGLEFLIYFQGNSAPDKSGLPSDRFSAERTGGSVSTLTIQRTQQEDSAVYLCASSFGSGRAGNEQFFGPGTRLTVL.

V is TRBV10-3 and J is TRBJ2-5; 8 nucleotides line up with TRBD1. Judging by the DNA end, TRBJ2-7 fits better; the J call may be wrong. CDR3 length: 17 amino acids. Looked up from germline, CDR1 is ENHRY and CDR2 is SYGVKD. The CDR3 DNA reads as TGTGCCATCAGTGAGTTTGTTGGGACAGGAATATTCTACGAGCAGTACTTC. Its translation is CAISEFVGTGIFYEQYF.

On this clonotype: One end of the junction is discordant with germline, which a read error may explain. The chain uses TRBV3-1 and TRBJ2-6; D might be TRBD1 (5 bases). The CDR3 has 16 amino acids. The germline CDR1 and CDR2 sequences are LGHDT and YNNKEL (reference sequence). The CDR3 spells CAGSQVSGTGANVLTF. CDR3 in DNA: TGTGCCGGCAGCCAAGTTTCAGGGACTGGGGCCAACGTCCTGACTTTC.

On this clonotype: The germline gene is not matched at one end of the junction; a read error may be the cause. The genes are TRBV12-3 or TRBV12-4 and TRBJ2-5; D perhaps matches TRBD2 (6 bases). This CDR3 spans 13 amino acids. Written as DNA, the CDR3 is TGTGCCAGCAGTTTAGGGGGGGAAGAGGCCCAGTACTTC. Protein product: CASSLGGEEAQYF.

V usage is TRBV27 and J usage is TRBJ1-4, with a possible D match to TRBD1 (6 bases). Germline V gene sequence: CDR1 MNHEY, CDR2 SMNVEV (reference sequence). The CDR3 spans 14 residues. V dropped 5 bases and J dropped 8 bases, with 15 bases sitting between them. The CDR3 reads CASSPQGLEEKLFF. The CDR3 DNA is TGTGCCAGCAGTCCACAGGGACTGGAGGAAAAACTGTTTTTT.

This clonotype has ten or more counts. The chain joins TRBV12-3 or TRBV12-4 to TRBJ2-3; a possible D gene is TRBD2 (7 bases). The CDR3 totals 15 residues. V lost 0 bases to trimming and J lost 2 bases, with 9 bases between them. In DNA, the CDR3 is TGTGCCAGCAGTTTAGCGGGGGGGCCCACAGATACGCAGTATTTT. Protein: CASSLAGGPTDTQYF.